A single sample is the source of the 29 T cell receptor beta chains below, sequenced in a study of blood T cells in healthy people across ages. Then a second PCR, running about 6 to 11 cycles, was carried out with a sample-barcoded 5' primer and a J-beta primer mix. TCRdb re-derived calls from the 5' RACE reads in MiXCR, one entry per CDR3 protein. Of about 800,000 distinct CDR3 sequences listed, about 62% are singletons. The sequenced sample consisted of blood. These TCRs come from a young man in good health.

The chain is built from TRBV9 and TRBJ2-1, with 14 bases matching TRBD2. The CDR3 is 18 residues long. V lost 3 bases to trimming and J lost 2 bases; unmatched junction nucleotides: 7. Per the germline V gene, CDR1 is SGDLS and CDR2 is YYNGEE. CDR3 amino acids: CASSDGTSGSYPYNEQFF. The CDR3 bases are TGTGCCAGCAGCGACGGGACTAGCGGGAGTTACCCCTACAATGAGCAGTTCTTC. Using reference TRBV9 and TRBJ2-1 for the parts outside the CDR3, the full variable domain is DSGVTQTPKHLITATGQRVTLRCSPRSGDLSVYWYQQSLDQGLQFLIQYYNGEERAKGNILERFSAQQFPDLHSELNLSSLELGDSALYFCASSDGTSGSYPYNEQFFGPGTRLTVL.

This clonotype is classed as medium-sized. The genes are TRBV7-6 and TRBJ2-7, with D hard to call. The CDR3 has 13 residues. Germline V lookup: CDR1 SGHVS, CDR2 FNYEAQ. Trimming removed 1 base at V and 3 bases at J, with 7 bases between. In DNA, the CDR3 is TGTGCCAGCAGCTTAGATCACCTCTACGAGCAGTACTTC. This codes for CASSLDHLYEQYF.

This rearrangement joins TRBV20-1 to TRBJ2-5, with D hard to call. The J call may be wrong; the DNA end is better matched by TRBJ2-7. Germline V gene sequence: CDR1 DFQATT, CDR2 SNEGSKA (reference sequence). This CDR3 spans 12 amino acids. This CDR3 is CSPTAPGYEQYF. The CDR3, as DNA: TGCAGTCCTACTGCCCCGGGCTACGAGCAGTACTTC.

The V call is TRBV7-2, the J call TRBJ1-1; perhaps TRBD1 as D (5 bases). The germline V and J ends were trimmed by 1 base and 7 bases, with 13 bases remaining between them. This CDR3 comprises 14 residues. Germline CDR1 SGHTA, CDR2 FQGNSA. The chain's CDR3 is CASSLEAGGFEAFF. CDR3 sequence (DNA): TGTGCCAGCAGCTTAGAGGCTGGGGGGTTTGAAGCTTTCTTT.

The chain carries TRBV2 and TRBJ2-7; D ambiguous. CDR3 length equals 13 residues. CDR1 and CDR2 (germline): SNHLY, FYNNEI. Trimming left V 3 bases short and J 0 bases short, with 6 bases between. The CDR3 reads CASSEAASYEQYF. The CDR3 nucleotides are TGTGCCAGCAGTGAGGCCGCCTCCTACGAGCAGTACTTC.

This CDR3 is CASSYTRTYEQYF. The CDR3, as DNA: TGTGCCAGCAGTTACACCAGGACCTACGAGCAGTACTTC. The chain uses TRBV6-5 and TRBJ2-7; D is unresolved. Germline lookup yields CDR1 MNHEY and CDR2 SVGAGI. CDR3 length: 13 residues. Trimming pared 2 bases from V and 2 bases from J, leaving 7 bases between.

The CDR3: CASSHRQGKKSIEQYF. CDR3 nucleotides: TGTGCCAGCAGCCACAGACAGGGTAAGAAGTCGATCGAGCAGTACTTC. The V gene is TRBV28, the J gene TRBJ2-5; TRBD1 matches at 7 bases. The J call is uncertain, as TRBJ2-7 better fits the DNA end. The CDR3 length is 16 residues. The V gene's germline CDR1 is MDHEN and CDR2 SYDVKM.

The chain links TRBV20-1 to TRBJ1-2, with 7 bases that match TRBD1. V lost 4 bases to trimming and J lost 2 bases; unmatched junction nucleotides: 7. The CDR3 loop spans 14 amino acids. CDR1 is DFQATT, CDR2 SNEGSKA, per germline (reference sequence). The CDR3 DNA reads TGCAGTGCTACCGGGACAGACAGGAACTATGGCTACACCTTC. Amino acid sequence: CSATGTDRNYGYTF.

The chain joins TRBV20-1 to TRBJ1-1, with D possibly matching TRBD1 (5 bases). The CDR3 length is 15 residues. Germline CDR1 is DFQATT and CDR2 is SNEGSKA (reference sequence). V was cut by 5 bases and J by 3 bases, with 19 bases left in between. The CDR3 is CSAQNRGLGDTEAFF. CDR3 in DNA: TGCAGTGCTCAGAATCGGGGCCTCGGGGACACTGAAGCTTTCTTT.

This clonotype was observed a handful of times. The V call is TRBV27, the J call TRBJ2-1; TRBD1 aligns across 9 bases. This CDR3 comprises 16 residues. V shed 5 bases, J shed 2 bases, and the junction held 7 bases outside the gene matches. Germline V gene data show CDR1 as MNHEY and CDR2 as SMNVEV (reference sequence). The CDR3, as DNA: TGTGCCAGCAGTCCCCGGGACAGGGTTACCTACAATGAGCAGTTCTTC. Amino acids: CASSPRDRVTYNEQFF.

This chain uses TRBV7-2 with TRBJ1-1; no firm D call. The V gene lost 2 bases and the J gene lost 1 base, with 14 bases spanning the gap. CDR3 length: 16 amino acids. Looked up from germline, CDR1 is SGHTA and CDR2 is FQGNSA. CDR3 sequence reads: CASSLLGPGKNTEAFF. The CDR3 nucleotides are TGTGCCAGCAGCTTACTCGGGCCAGGAAAGAACACTGAAGCTTTCTTT. The full variable domain, its missing parts supplied by reference TRBV7-2 and TRBJ1-1, is GAGVSQSPSNKVTEKGKDVELRCDPISGHTALYWYRQSLGQGLEFLIYFQGNSAPDKSGLPSDRFSAERTGGSVSTLTIQRTQQEDSAVYLCASSLLGPGKNTEAFFGQGTRLTVV.

This clonotype was observed a few times. The V and J genes are TRBV10-3 and TRBJ2-1, with 9 bases fitting TRBD1. V lost 0 bases to trimming and J lost 8 bases; unmatched junction nucleotides: 8. The CDR3 spans 16 residues. CDR1 ENHRY and CDR2 SYGVKD come from the germline V gene. The CDR3: CAISESRDRVYHEQFF. In nucleotides, the CDR3 is TGTGCCATCAGTGAGTCCCGGGACAGGGTTTACCATGAGCAGTTCTTC.

The V and J genes are TRBV2 and TRBJ2-7; no clear D. The V gene's germline CDR1 is SNHLY and CDR2 FYNNEI. The CDR3 spans 12 residues. With 6 bases removed from V and 5 bases from J, the gap between germline ends came to 11 bases. In nucleotides, the CDR3 is TGTGCCAGCAGGCCCGAGAGCCACGAGCAGTACTTC. This encodes CASRPESHEQYF.

CDR3 sequence: CASSARGTGMDEAFF. In DNA, the CDR3 is TGTGCCAGCAGTGCTCGGGGGACAGGGATGGATGAAGCTTTCTTT. The chain employs TRBV6-1 and TRBJ1-1, with TRBD1 matching over 9 bases. Per the germline V gene, CDR1 is MNHNS and CDR2 is SASEGT. CDR3 size: 15 residues. Germline trimming cut 4 bases from V and 7 bases from J; bases unmatched to any gene: 10.

The V and J genes are TRBV7-2 and TRBJ2-3; D uncertain. This CDR3 has 15 amino acids. V was shortened by 3 bases and J by 1 base, with 11 bases between the two germline ends. Germline loops: CDR1 SGHTA, CDR2 FQGNSA. The CDR3 loop reads CASSFLVVGTDTQYF. The CDR3 DNA reads as TGTGCCAGCAGCTTCCTCGTAGTCGGCACAGATACGCAGTATTTT.

The V and J genes are TRBV18 and TRBJ2-7; 12 bases agree with TRBD2. Germline CDR1 and CDR2: KGHSH and LQKENI. J lost 1 base, V lost 3 bases, and 4 bases had no gene match. The CDR3 is 16 residues long. CDR3 nucleotides: TGTGCCAGCTCACCCGGGACTAGCGGGTTTTCCTACGAGCAGTACTTC. As protein: CASSPGTSGFSYEQYF.

This chain uses TRBV5-4 with TRBJ2-3; possible D gene TRBD2, 6 bases. Germline-derived CDR1 and CDR2 are SGHNT and YYREEE (reference sequence). Deletions cut 4 bases from V and 2 bases from J, with 11 bases between. The CDR3 extends over 14 amino acids. For the CDR3, the DNA is TGTGCCAGCAGCCCCGGGAGTGACACAGATACGCAGTATTTT. Translating it yields CASSPGSDTDTQYF.

This clonotype has just a few counts. The chain carries TRBV6-2 or TRBV6-3 and TRBJ2-6, with D perhaps matching TRBD1 (6 bases). The CDR3 sequence is 15 residues long. Germline CDR1 and CDR2: MNHEY and SVGEGT. With 6 bases removed from V and 0 bases from J, the gap between germline ends came to 9 bases. The CDR3 reads CASRSRGSGANVLTF. CDR3 DNA: TGTGCCAGCAGAAGCAGGGGCTCTGGGGCCAACGTCCTGACTTTC.

The chain's CDR3 is CSVVLFGEKLFF. The CDR3 DNA sequence: TGCAGCGTTGTTCTCTTTGGGGAAAAACTGTTTTTT. This chain links TRBV29-1 with TRBJ1-4; no clear D gene. This CDR3 contains 12 residues. V lost 4 bases and J 8 bases, leaving 11 bases between the germline ends. In germline, CDR1 is SQVTM, CDR2 ANQGSEA.

The chain recombines TRBV7-9 with TRBJ1-5, with 10 nucleotides matching TRBD1. The length of the CDR3 is 17 residues. V lost 0 bases, J lost 6 bases, and 8 bases stayed unmatched. In germline, CDR1 is SEHNR, CDR2 FQNEAQ (reference sequence). The CDR3 spells CASSLASGTGEGQPQHF. The CDR3 nucleotides read TGTGCCAGCAGCTTAGCCTCCGGGACAGGGGAGGGTCAGCCCCAGCATTTT.

There are a few counts of this clonotype. CDR3 coding DNA: TGCAGCGTTGTGACCGGGACAGGGCACTACGAGCAGTACTTC. Translation: CSVVTGTGHYEQYF. The genes are TRBV29-1 and TRBJ2-7, with 9 positions matching TRBD1. Trimming cost V 4 bases and J 3 bases; bases outside gene matches: 7. Germline lookup yields CDR1 SQVTM and CDR2 ANQGSEA. CDR3 length equals 14 residues.

The rearrangement joins TRBV21-1 to TRBJ2-1; TRBD1, as called in the table, went unchecked against the DNA. TRBV21-1 is annotated as a pseudogene. The CDR3 contains 16 residues. CDR3 region: CASSKVTGLKRNEQFF. The CDR3 bases are TGTGCCAGCAGCAAAGTGACAGGACTCAAAAGGAATGAGCAGTTCTTC.

The chain uses TRBV2 and TRBJ2-5; 7 bases match TRBD1. With the DNA end fitting TRBJ2-7 better, the J assignment may be wrong. The CDR3 totals 12 residues. CDR1 and CDR2 (germline): SNHLY, FYNNEI. CDR3 residues: CASSKDRVEQYF. As DNA, the CDR3 is TGTGCCAGCAGTAAAGACAGGGTCGAGCAGTACTTC.

Of note for this clonotype: A single base separates this from a much larger clone, so it may be a read error. V and J are TRBV28 and TRBJ2-5; tentatively, D is TRBD1 or TRBD2 (5 bases each). CDR3 size: 14 residues. Germline CDR1 and CDR2: MDHEN and SYDVKM. The CDR3 coding sequence is TGTGTCAGTCAGCTACTCGCAGGGACGGAGACCCAGTACTTC. As protein: CVSQLLAGTETQYF.

In DNA form, the CDR3 reads TGCAGCGTCCCCGGGACTAGCCCAGATACGCAGTATTTT. It codes for CSVPGTSPDTQYF. The V and J genes are TRBV29-1 and TRBJ2-3; 9 bases align to TRBD2. The germline V gene encodes CDR1 SQVTM and CDR2 ANQGSEA. The CDR3 length is 13 residues. Trimming removed 6 bases from V and 4 bases from J; junction bases left unmatched: 5.

J is TRBJ1-4 and V is TRBV20-1; the match to TRBD1 covers 7 bases. Per germline, CDR1 DFQATT and CDR2 SNEGSKA (reference sequence). The CDR3 contains 15 residues. The V gene end was trimmed by 3 bases and the J gene end by 4 bases; junction bases not matched to a gene: 8. The DNA of the CDR3 is TGCAGTGCTAGGGGTGGGGACAGCCATAATGAAAAACTGTTTTTT. It translates to CSARGGDSHNEKLFF.

The CDR3 bases are TGTGCCAGCAGCCTAGATGGGAACAATCAGCCCCAGCATTTT. This sequence encodes CASSLDGNNQPQHF. This chain connects TRBV7-2 to TRBJ1-5; D uncertain. The CDR3 is made up of 14 amino acids. In germline, CDR1 is SGHTA, CDR2 FQGNSA. V lost 5 bases and J lost 3, with 11 bases in between.

The rearrangement uses TRBV7-2 and TRBJ2-3; D gene uncertain. V shed 2 bases and J shed 2 bases, with 11 bases lying between them. This CDR3 has 15 amino acids. Germline V gene lookup returns CDR1 SGHTA and CDR2 FQGNSA. The CDR3 DNA reads as TGTGCCAGCAGCTTAAGGGTCCGATTCACAGATACGCAGTATTTT. Translated, it gives CASSLRVRFTDTQYF. The variable domain in full, with the rest retrieved from reference TRBV7-2 and TRBJ2-3, is GAGVSQSPSNKVTEKGKDVELRCDPISGHTALYWYRQSLGQGLEFLIYFQGNSAPDKSGLPSDRFSAERTGGSVSTLTIQRTQQEDSAVYLCASSLRVRFTDTQYFGPGTRLTVL.

V usage is TRBV5-5 and J usage is TRBJ2-1; no firm D call. CDR1 is SGHKS, CDR2 YYEKEE, per germline (reference sequence). The germline V and J ends were trimmed by 4 bases and 4 bases, with 15 bases remaining between them. This CDR3 is built from 15 residues. CDR3 coding DNA: TGTGCCAGCAGCCTGACCCGGTTAGGATACAATGAGCAGTTCTTC. It is translated as CASSLTRLGYNEQFF.